The 24 T cell receptor beta chains presented below share a single source sample, sequenced in a study of blood T cell repertoires in COVID-19. Libraries were prepared by immunoSEQ multiplex PCR; TCRdb keeps only in-frame clonotypes and omits some of them. This sample carries about 240,000 clones, roughly four fifths of them seen once, and the ten largest clones take about 2%. Sample: peripheral blood. These TCRs come from a man in his thirties or forties who had recovered from COVID-19.

The CDR3 DNA sequence: TGTGCCAGCAGCCTACAACCTCGGACAGCGCAAGAGACCCAGTACTTC. Its translation: CASSLQPRTAQETQYF. The chain couples TRBV7-8 to TRBJ2-5; D may be TRBD1 (6 bases). V was trimmed by 5 bases and J by 2 bases, leaving 18 bases between them. The CDR3 is 16 amino acids. Germline CDR1 is SGHVS and CDR2 is FQNEAQ.

This clone came up once. The gene calls are TRBV10-3 and TRBJ2-6, with D possibly matching TRBD1 (5 bases). This CDR3 has 14 residues. Germline-derived CDR1 and CDR2 are ENHRY and SYGVKD. V was cut by 6 bases and J by 1 base, with 7 bases left in between. In DNA form, the CDR3 reads TGTGCCATCAGAGACAGTTCTGGGGCCAACGTCCTGACTTTC. This translates into CAIRDSSGANVLTF.

This clone was recorded once. The rearrangement links TRBV5-1 to TRBJ2-5, with no clear D. The CDR3 length is 15 residues. V shed 7 bases and J shed 2 bases, with 18 bases lying between them. The V gene's germline CDR1 is SGHRS and CDR2 YFSETQ. The CDR3 protein is CASAVQNFWQETQYF. CDR3 nucleotides: TGCGCCAGCGCGGTCCAGAACTTCTGGCAAGAGACCCAGTACTTC.

The chain joins TRBV7-9 to TRBJ2-1; 11 nucleotides line up with TRBD1. The germline V gene encodes CDR1 SEHNR and CDR2 FQNEAQ (reference sequence). J was trimmed by 7 bases and V by 5 bases; bases with no gene match: 7. CDR3 size: 15 residues. CDR3 region: CASSPGQGARNEQFF. Written as DNA, the CDR3 is TGTGCCAGCAGCCCTGGACAGGGGGCGAGGAATGAGCAGTTCTTC. The entire variable domain, with the rest obtained from reference TRBV7-9 and TRBJ2-1, is as follows: DTGVSQNPRHKITKRGQNVTFRCDPISEHNRLYWYRQTLGQGPEFLTYFQNEAQLEKSRLLSDRFSAERPKGSFSTLEIQRTEQGDSAMYLCASSPGQGARNEQFFGPGTRLTVL.

The V and J genes are TRBV6-1 and TRBJ2-7, with D possibly matching TRBD1 (6 bases). There are 15 residues in the CDR3. Trimming shortened V by 2 bases and J by 2 bases, and 13 bases separated the two germline ends. Germline CDR1 reads MNHNS; CDR2 reads SASEGT. The CDR3 reads CASSERPGAPYEQYV. For the CDR3, the DNA is TGTGCCAGCAGTGAACGGCCAGGGGCCCCCTACGAGCAGTACGTC.

CDR3 in DNA: TGTGCCAGCAGCCCCTGGCAGGGGGGCACTGAAGCTTTCTTT. Translation: CASSPWQGGTEAFF. The chain employs TRBV3-1 (or the pseudogene TRBV3-2) and TRBJ1-1; TRBD1 aligns across 7 bases. With 4 bases clipped from V and 4 bases from J, the junction kept 6 bases outside the gene matches. The CDR3 consists of 14 residues. The germline CDR1 and CDR2 sequences are LGHDT and YNNKEL (reference sequence).

The J gene is TRBJ1-4, the V gene TRBV5-4, with a possible D match to TRBD1 (5 bases). The CDR3 is 15 residues long. Looked up from germline, CDR1 is SGHNT and CDR2 is YYREEE (reference sequence). With 0 bases removed from V and 8 bases from J, the gap between germline ends came to 14 bases. The CDR3 spells CASSLGLGVREKLFF. The CDR3 DNA follows: TGTGCCAGCAGCTTGGGGTTAGGGGTACGGGAAAAACTGTTTTTT.

In this sample, this clone turned up once. The V call is TRBV27, the J call TRBJ2-6; 8 nucleotides agree with TRBD1. Germline-derived CDR1 and CDR2 are MNHEY and SMNVEV (reference sequence). The CDR3 has 17 residues. J was trimmed by 0 bases and V by 5 bases; bases with no gene match: 6. The chain's CDR3 is CASSHTGGSSGANVLTF. As DNA, the CDR3 is TGTGCCAGCAGTCACACAGGGGGGAGCTCTGGGGCCAACGTCCTGACTTTC.

V gene TRBV9 combines with J gene TRBJ1-2; D remains ambiguous. The CDR3 contains 12 residues. V was trimmed by 5 bases and J by 1 base, leaving 6 bases between them. The germline V gene encodes CDR1 SGDLS and CDR2 YYNGEE. Here the CDR3 reads CASSTFNYGYTF. The DNA for the CDR3 is TGTGCCAGCAGTACTTTTAACTATGGCTACACCTTC.

The chain carries TRBV18 and TRBJ2-7, with a tentative D call TRBD2 (6 bases). From germline, CDR1 is KGHSH and CDR2 LQKENI. V was clipped by 1 base and J by 8 bases, with 18 bases between them. The CDR3 length is 15 residues. CDR3 loop: CASSPRRGAPPKQYF. DNA of the CDR3: TGTGCCAGCTCACCACGGCGCGGGGCCCCTCCCAAGCAGTACTTC.

V is TRBV25-1 and J is TRBJ1-1; 9 nucleotides agree with TRBD1. The ends lost 3 bases at V and 14 bases at J; junction bases unmatched: 16. The germline CDR1 and CDR2 sequences are MGHDK and SYGVNS. This CDR3 has 15 residues. The CDR3, as DNA: TGTGCCAGCAGTGATCCACAGGGACAGGGAGGCGAAGTCTTCTTT. The encoded protein is CASSDPQGQGGEVFF. The full variable domain, rest sourced from reference TRBV25-1 and TRBJ1-1, is EADIYQTPRYLVIGTGKKITLECSQTMGHDKMYWYQQDPGMELHLIHYSYGVNSTEKGDLSSESTVSRIRTEHFPLTLESARPSHTSQYLCASSDPQGQGGEVFFGQGTRLTVV.

The chain links TRBV6-5 to TRBJ1-2; D may be TRBD1 (5 bases). The V end was cut by 2 bases, the J end by 12 bases, with 13 bases between. The V gene's germline CDR1 is MNHEY and CDR2 SVGAGI. The length of the CDR3 is 12 residues. CDR3 bases: TGTGCCAGCAGTTACCCGGGGGGTTCTCACACCTTC. Amino acid sequence: CASSYPGGSHTF.

The count of this clone is one. This sequence joins TRBV28 and TRBJ2-7, with TRBD2 matching over 8 bases. Per germline, CDR1 MDHEN and CDR2 SYDVKM. This CDR3 is 15 amino acids long. Trimming took 8 bases from V and 5 from J; bases not matched to a gene: 14. Written as DNA, the CDR3 is TGTGCCAGCTCGGGCTTGTCGGGGGGGCGGAACGAGCAGTACGTC. Its protein product is CASSGLSGGRNEQYV.

The chain recombines TRBV4-1 with TRBJ2-7; D is possibly TRBD2 (6 bases). The V and J ends lost 0 bases and 5 bases respectively, with 23 bases between them. This CDR3 has 18 amino acids. Per germline, CDR1 MGHRA and CDR2 YSYEKL. CDR3 nucleotide sequence: TGCGCCAGCAGCCAAGATCGGTCCCTAACACGTGGGGGGAACGAGCAGTACTTC. Translating gives CASSQDRSLTRGGNEQYF.

This chain links TRBV19 with TRBJ1-6; the match to TRBD1 covers 8 bases. Germline lookup yields CDR1 LNHDA and CDR2 SQIVND (reference sequence). After removal of 5 bases from V and 11 bases from J, the junction contained 14 bases not matched to a gene. The CDR3 runs 16 residues. The CDR3 is CASSASGTGRPPPLHF. Here the CDR3 DNA reads TGTGCCAGTAGTGCCTCCGGGACAGGACGCCCTCCACCCCTCCACTTT.

The chain links TRBV28 to TRBJ2-1, with D maybe TRBD2 (5 bases). Germline V gives CDR1 MDHEN, CDR2 SYDVKM. V shed 8 bases and J shed 9 bases, with 17 bases lying between them. CDR3 length: 13 residues. The CDR3 bases are TGTGCCAGCGGACTCTCAGGCCGCGCTGAGCAGTTCTTC. It yields the protein CASGLSGRAEQFF. The whole variable domain, filled in from reference TRBV28 and TRBJ2-1, reads DVKVTQSSRYLVKRTGEKVFLECVQDMDHENMFWYRQDPGLGLRLIYFSYDVKMKEKGDIPEGYSVSREKKERFSLILESASTNQTSMYLCASGLSGRAEQFFGPGTRLTVL.

V usage is TRBV4-1 and J usage is TRBJ2-1; 12 bases match TRBD2. The CDR3 covers 16 residues. Germline trimming cut 2 bases from V and 6 bases from J; bases unmatched to any gene: 5. Germline V gene sequence: CDR1 MGHRA, CDR2 YSYEKL. The CDR3 reads CASSQPLAGGPNEQFF. DNA for the CDR3: TGCGCCAGCAGCCAACCACTAGCGGGGGGCCCCAATGAGCAGTTCTTC.

This clone was detected only a few times. The CDR3 DNA is TGTGCCAGCTCCCCAGGCGTGCGGGGCACAGATACGCAGTATTTT. Encoded protein: CASSPGVRGTDTQYF. The genes are TRBV18 and TRBJ2-3, with a weak D call TRBD2 (5 bases). The CDR3 spans 15 residues. Germline V gives CDR1 KGHSH, CDR2 LQKENI. V was shortened by 6 bases and J by 1 base, with 14 bases between the two germline ends.

This clone appeared once. V is TRBV28 and J is TRBJ2-7, with D possibly TRBD1 on 6 matching bases. Trimming cost V 5 bases and J 4 bases, with 15 bases left between them. The length of the CDR3 is 14 residues. Per germline, CDR1 MDHEN and CDR2 SYDVKM. The CDR3, as DNA: TGTGCCAGCAGTCCCGCCTTGGGGGCTTACGAGCAGTACGTC. Its translation is CASSPALGAYEQYV.

The gene calls are TRBV5-4 and TRBJ2-1; 7 bases agree with TRBD2. There are 17 residues in the CDR3. The ends lost 4 bases at V and 9 bases at J; junction bases unmatched: 19. Germline V lookup: CDR1 SGHNT, CDR2 YYREEE (reference sequence). The CDR3 sequence: CASSAPGRSGVGGEQFF. CDR3 nucleotide sequence: TGTGCCAGCAGCGCCCCGGGAAGGAGCGGGGTAGGCGGTGAGCAGTTCTTC.

The rearrangement joins TRBV2 to TRBJ1-5, with 7 bases lining up with TRBD1. In germline, CDR1 is SNHLY, CDR2 FYNNEI. CDR3 size: 14 residues. V lost 9 bases and J lost 0; bases outside the gene matches: 5. CDR3 loop: CASSGTDSNQPQHF. Written as DNA, the CDR3 is TGTGCCAGTTCCGGGACAGATAGCAATCAGCCCCAGCATTTT.

This clone was seen just once. V is TRBV7-3 and J is TRBJ2-3; the D gene is possibly TRBD1 (6 bases). The CDR3 loop spans 14 amino acids. Germline assignment: CDR1 SGHTA and CDR2 FQGTGA. V lost 5 bases, J lost 6 bases, and 15 bases lay in between. The DNA of the CDR3 is TGTGCCAGCAGCCCAGGACAGCCAGGGGATACGCAGTATTTT. It codes for CASSPGQPGDTQYF.

CDR3 loop: CASSNGWPQGLYV. In DNA, the CDR3 is TGTGCCAGCAGTAATGGGTGGCCGCAGGGGCTGTACGTC. The V and J genes are TRBV6-2 or TRBV6-3 and TRBJ2-7, with a weak D call TRBD1 (6 bases). The CDR3 is made up of 13 amino acids. Trimming pared 5 bases from V and 12 bases from J, leaving 20 bases between. Germline V gives CDR1 MNHEY, CDR2 SVGEGT.

This clone was found a few times. J is TRBJ2-3 and V is TRBV19, with 12 nucleotides matching TRBD2. The CDR3 runs 17 residues. From germline, CDR1 is LNHDA and CDR2 SQIVND (reference sequence). V gave up 5 bases and J gave up 0 bases; unmatched junction bases: 6. CDR3 bases: TGTGCCAGTAGTTACGGACTAGCGGGGATAAGCACAGATACGCAGTATTTT. Translation: CASSYGLAGISTDTQYF.